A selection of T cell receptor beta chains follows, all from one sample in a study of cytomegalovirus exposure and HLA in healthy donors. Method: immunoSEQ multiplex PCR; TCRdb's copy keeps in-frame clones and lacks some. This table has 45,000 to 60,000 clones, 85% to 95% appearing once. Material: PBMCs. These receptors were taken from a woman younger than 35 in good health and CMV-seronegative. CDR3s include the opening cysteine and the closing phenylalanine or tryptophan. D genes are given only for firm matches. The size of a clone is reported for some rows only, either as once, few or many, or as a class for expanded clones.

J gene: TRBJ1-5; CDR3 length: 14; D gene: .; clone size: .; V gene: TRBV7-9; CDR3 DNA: TGTGCCAGCAGTACGGGACAAACGAGACAGCCCCAGCATTTT; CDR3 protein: CASSTGQTRQPQHF
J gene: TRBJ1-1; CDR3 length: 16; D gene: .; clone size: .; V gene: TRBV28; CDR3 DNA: TGTGCCAGCAGGTCCCGGGGGGGCTATATCGGCACTGAAGCTTTCTTT; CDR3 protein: CASRSRGGYIGTEAFF
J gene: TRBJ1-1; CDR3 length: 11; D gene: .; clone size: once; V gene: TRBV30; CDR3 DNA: TGTGCCTGGAGAAGTGCGGCTGAAGCTTTCTTT; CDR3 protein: CAWRSAAEAFF
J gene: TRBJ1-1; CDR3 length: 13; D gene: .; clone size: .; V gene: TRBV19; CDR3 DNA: TGTGCCAGTAGCTTAGCAGGGGAGACTGAAGCTTTCTTT; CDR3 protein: CASSLAGETEAFF
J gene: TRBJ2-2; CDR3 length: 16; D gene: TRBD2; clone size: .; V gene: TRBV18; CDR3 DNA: TGTGCCAGCTCACCTATCGGGACTATTAACACCGGGGAGCTGTTTTTT; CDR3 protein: CASSPIGTINTGELFF
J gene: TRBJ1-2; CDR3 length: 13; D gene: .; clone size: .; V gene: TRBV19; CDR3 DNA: TGTGCCAGTAGTATCAACAGGAATTATGGCTACACCTTC; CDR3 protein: CASSINRNYGYTF
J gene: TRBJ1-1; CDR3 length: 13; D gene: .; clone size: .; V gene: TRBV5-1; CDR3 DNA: TGCGCCAGCAGCTCCGTCGTGAACACTGAAGCTTTCTTT; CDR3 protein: CASSSVVNTEAFF
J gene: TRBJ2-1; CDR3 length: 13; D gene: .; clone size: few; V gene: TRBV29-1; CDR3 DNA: TGCAGCGTTGAAGCCTTGACAGCCAATGAGCAGTTCTTC; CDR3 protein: CSVEALTANEQFF
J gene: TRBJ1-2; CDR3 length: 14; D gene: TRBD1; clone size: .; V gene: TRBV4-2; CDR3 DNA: TGTGCCAGCAGTGACCGGACAGGGCTGTATGGCTACACCTTC; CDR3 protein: CASSDRTGLYGYTF
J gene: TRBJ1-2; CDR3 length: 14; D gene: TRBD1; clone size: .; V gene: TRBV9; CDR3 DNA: TGTGCCAGCAGCCGAGACAGGGGGCCTTCTGGCTACACCTTC; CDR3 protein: CASSRDRGPSGYTF
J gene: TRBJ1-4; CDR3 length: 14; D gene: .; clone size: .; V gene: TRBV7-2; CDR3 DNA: TGTGCCAGCAGCAGTGCCCCCACATTCGAAAAACTGTTTTTT; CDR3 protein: CASSSAPTFEKLFF
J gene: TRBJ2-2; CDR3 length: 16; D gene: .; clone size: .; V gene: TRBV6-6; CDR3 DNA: TGTGCCAGCAGTTTTCGGGGGTTAGGCCACACCGGGGAGCTGTTTTTT; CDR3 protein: CASSFRGLGHTGELFF
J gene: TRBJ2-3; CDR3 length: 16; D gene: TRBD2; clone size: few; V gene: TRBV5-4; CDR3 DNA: TGTGCCAGCAGCTTGAAAACGGGGGGGTTCACAGATACGCAGTATTTT; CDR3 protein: CASSLKTGGFTDTQYF
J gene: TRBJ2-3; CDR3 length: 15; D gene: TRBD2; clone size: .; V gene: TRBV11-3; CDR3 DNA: TGTGCCAGCAGCTTAGACGGGAGGGCCCCAGATACGCAGTATTTT; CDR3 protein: CASSLDGRAPDTQYF
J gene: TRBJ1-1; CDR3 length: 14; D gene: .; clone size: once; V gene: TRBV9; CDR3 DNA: TGTGCCAGCAGCGTAGGGGGCAGGGCAACTGAAGCTTTCTTT; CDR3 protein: CASSVGGRATEAFF
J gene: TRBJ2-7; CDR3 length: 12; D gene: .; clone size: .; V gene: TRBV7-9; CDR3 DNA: TGTGCCAGCAGCCCCCCTATGCTAGAGCAGTACTTC; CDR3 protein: CASSPPMLEQYF
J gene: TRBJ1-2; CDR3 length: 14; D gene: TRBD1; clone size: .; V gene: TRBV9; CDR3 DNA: TGTGCCAGCAGCGTAGCCGACAGGGCCTATGGCTACACCTTC; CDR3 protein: CASSVADRAYGYTF
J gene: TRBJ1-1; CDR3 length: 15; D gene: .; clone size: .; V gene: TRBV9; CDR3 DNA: TGTGCCAGCAGCGTAGTACCGGGGATGAACACTGAAGCTTTCTTT; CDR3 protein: CASSVVPGMNTEAFF
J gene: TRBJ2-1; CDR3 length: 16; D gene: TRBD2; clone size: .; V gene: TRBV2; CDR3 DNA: TGTGCCAGCAAGGGACTAGTAGCGGGAGGCTACAATGAGCAGTTCTTC; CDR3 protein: CASKGLVAGGYNEQFF
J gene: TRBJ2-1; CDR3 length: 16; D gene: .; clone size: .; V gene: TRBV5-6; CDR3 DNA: TGTGCCAGCAGCTTGATGTTCAAGGGGCCCTACAATGAGCAGTTCTTC; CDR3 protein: CASSLMFKGPYNEQFF
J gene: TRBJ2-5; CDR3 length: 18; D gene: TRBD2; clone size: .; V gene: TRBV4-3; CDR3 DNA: TGCGCCAGCAGCCAAGAACTAGCGGGAGGGTCCATGTTGGAGACCCAGTACTTC; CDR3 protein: CASSQELAGGSMLETQYF
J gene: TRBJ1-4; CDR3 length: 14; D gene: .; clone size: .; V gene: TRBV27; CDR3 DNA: TGTGCCAGCAGGGAATGGGGGGGGGATGAAAAACTGTTTTTT; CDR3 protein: CASREWGGDEKLFF
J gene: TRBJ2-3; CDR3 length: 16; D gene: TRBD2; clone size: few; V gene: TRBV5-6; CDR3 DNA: TGTGCCAGCAGCTTGGGGCTTAGCGGGAGGCCAGATACGCAGTATTTT; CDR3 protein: CASSLGLSGRPDTQYF
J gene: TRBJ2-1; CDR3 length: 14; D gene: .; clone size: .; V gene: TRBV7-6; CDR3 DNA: TGTGCCAGCAGCTTAGACCGAAGGGGATATGAGCAGTTCTTC; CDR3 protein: CASSLDRRGYEQFF
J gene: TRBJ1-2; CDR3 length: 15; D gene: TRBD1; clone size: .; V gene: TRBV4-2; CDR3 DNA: TGTGCCAGCAGCCAAGATCGACAGGGGCAGGGCGGCTACACCTTC; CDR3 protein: CASSQDRQGQGGYTF
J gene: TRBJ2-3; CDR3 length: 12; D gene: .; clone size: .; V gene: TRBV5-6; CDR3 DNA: TGTGCCAGCAGTTTTGCGCCAGATACGCAGTATTTT; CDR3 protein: CASSFAPDTQYF
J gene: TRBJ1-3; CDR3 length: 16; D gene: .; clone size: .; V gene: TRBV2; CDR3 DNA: TGTGCCAGCAGGGCCTCGGGGGTCTGGGCACGAAACACCATATATTTT; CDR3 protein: CASRASGVWARNTIYF
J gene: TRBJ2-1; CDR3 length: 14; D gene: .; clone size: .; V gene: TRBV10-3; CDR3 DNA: TGTGCCATCAGAACTAGTATCCCCACGGATGAGCAGTTCTTC; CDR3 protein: CAIRTSIPTDEQFF
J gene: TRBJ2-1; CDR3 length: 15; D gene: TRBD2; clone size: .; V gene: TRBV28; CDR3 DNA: TGTGCCAGCAGTTTGAGGACTAGCGGGAGGAATGAGCAGTTCTTC; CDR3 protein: CASSLRTSGRNEQFF
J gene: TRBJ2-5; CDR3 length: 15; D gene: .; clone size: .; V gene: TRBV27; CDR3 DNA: TGTGCCAGCAGTCCCCTCATGACAGGCGTGGAGACCCAGTACTTC; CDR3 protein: CASSPLMTGVETQYF
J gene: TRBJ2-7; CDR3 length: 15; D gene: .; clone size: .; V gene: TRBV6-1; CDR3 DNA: TGTGCCAGCAGTGAAGGTAGCCAGGGAAGCTACGAGCAGTACTTC; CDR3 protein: CASSEGSQGSYEQYF
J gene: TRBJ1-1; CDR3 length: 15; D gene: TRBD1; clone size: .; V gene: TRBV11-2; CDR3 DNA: TGTGCCAGCAGCTTAGGACAGGGGGCTGGCACTGAAGCTTTCTTT; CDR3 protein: CASSLGQGAGTEAFF
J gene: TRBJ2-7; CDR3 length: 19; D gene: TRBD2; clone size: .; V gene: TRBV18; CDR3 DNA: TGTGCCAGCTCATCTCAGACTAGCGGGGGCCCACTATCCTCCTACGAGCAGTACTTC; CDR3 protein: CASSSQTSGGPLSSYEQYF
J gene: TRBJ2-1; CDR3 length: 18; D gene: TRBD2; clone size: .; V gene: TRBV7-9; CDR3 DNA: TGTGCCAGCAGCCTAACTAGCGGGAGGACAACATGGATTAATGAGCAGTTCTTC; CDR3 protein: CASSLTSGRTTWINEQFF
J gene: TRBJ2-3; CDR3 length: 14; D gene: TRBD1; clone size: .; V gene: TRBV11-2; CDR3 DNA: TGTGCCAGCAGCTTAGGGACAGGGCTGAGTACGCAGTATTTT; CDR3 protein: CASSLGTGLSTQYF
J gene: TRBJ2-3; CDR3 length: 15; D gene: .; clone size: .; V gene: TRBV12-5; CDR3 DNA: TGTGCTAGTGGTTTGGTACGGGAGAGCAAAGATACGCAGTATTTT; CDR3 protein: CASGLVRESKDTQYF
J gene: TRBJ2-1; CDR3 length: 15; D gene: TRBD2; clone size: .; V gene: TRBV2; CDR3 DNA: TGTGCCAGCTGTCGGGGGGGTGCAGCGGCTGGTGAGCAGTTCTTC; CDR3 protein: CASCRGGAAAGEQFF
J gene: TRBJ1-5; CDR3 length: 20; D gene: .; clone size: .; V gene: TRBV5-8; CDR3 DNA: TGTGCCAGCAGCTTGCCCCACGGGGCGGGGGGCGAGCTATTCAATCAGCCCCAGCATTTT; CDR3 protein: CASSLPHGAGGELFNQPQHF
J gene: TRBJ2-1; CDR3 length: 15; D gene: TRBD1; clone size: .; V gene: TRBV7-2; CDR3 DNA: TGTGCCAGCAGCCCGAGGTGGGACAGGGAGAATGAGCAGTTCTTC; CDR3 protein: CASSPRWDRENEQFF
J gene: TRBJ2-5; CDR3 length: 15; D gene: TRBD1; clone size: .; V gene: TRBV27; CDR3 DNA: TGTGCCAGCAGATACGGACAGGGGGCCGGGGAGACCCAGTACTTC; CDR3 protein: CASRYGQGAGETQYF
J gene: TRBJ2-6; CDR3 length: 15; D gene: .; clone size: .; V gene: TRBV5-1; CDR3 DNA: TGCGCCAGCAGCTTGGCGGGCTCTGGGGCCAACGTCCTGACTTTC; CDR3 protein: CASSLAGSGANVLTF
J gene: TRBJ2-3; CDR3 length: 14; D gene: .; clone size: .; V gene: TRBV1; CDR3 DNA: TGCACCAGCAGCCCAGCGGGGGGCACAGATACGCAGTATTTT; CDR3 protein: CTSSPAGGTDTQYF
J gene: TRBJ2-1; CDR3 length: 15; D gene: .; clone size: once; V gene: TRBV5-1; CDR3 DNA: TGCGCCAGCAGCCGGGTGGGGGCCCCGCATAATGAGCAGTTCTTC; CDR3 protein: CASSRVGAPHNEQFF
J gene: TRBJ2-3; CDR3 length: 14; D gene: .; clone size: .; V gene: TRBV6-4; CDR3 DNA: TGTGCCAGCAGTGAGGGCAGGGAAGGAGATACGCAGTATTTT; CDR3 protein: CASSEGREGDTQYF
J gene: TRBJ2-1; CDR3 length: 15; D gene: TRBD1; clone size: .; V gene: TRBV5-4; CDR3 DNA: TGTGCCAGCAGCGGCCGGGACAGGGGTTGGGATGAGCAGTTCTTC; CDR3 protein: CASSGRDRGWDEQFF
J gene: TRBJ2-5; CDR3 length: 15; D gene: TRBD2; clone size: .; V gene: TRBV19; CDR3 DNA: TGTGCCAGTAGTATAGCCCAAGCGGGGGCTGAGACCCAGTACTTC; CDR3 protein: CASSIAQAGAETQYF
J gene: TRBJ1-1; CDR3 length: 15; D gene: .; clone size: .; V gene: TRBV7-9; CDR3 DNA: TGTGCCAGCAGCTTAGGAGGCAGGGGCCACACTGAAGCTTTCTTT; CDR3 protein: CASSLGGRGHTEAFF
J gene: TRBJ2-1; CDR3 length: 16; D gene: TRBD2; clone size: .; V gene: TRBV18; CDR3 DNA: TGTGCCAGCTCACCACGTGGGAGGGGCGCGGGGAATGAGCAGTTCTTC; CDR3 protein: CASSPRGRGAGNEQFF
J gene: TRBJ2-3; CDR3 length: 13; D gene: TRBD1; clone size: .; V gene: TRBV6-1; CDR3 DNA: TGTTCCCTTGGGACAGGGAGCACAGATACGCAGTATTTT; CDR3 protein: CSLGTGSTDTQYF
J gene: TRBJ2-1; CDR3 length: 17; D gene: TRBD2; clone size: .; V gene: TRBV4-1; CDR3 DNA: TGCGCCAGCAGCCCATACTCTAGCGGCACTATGAACAATGAGCAGTTCTTC; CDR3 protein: CASSPYSSGTMNNEQFF
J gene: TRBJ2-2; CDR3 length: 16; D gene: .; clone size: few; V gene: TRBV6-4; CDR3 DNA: TGTGCCAGCAGTGAGACCCCGGGACAGAACACCGGGGAGCTGTTTTTT; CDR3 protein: CASSETPGQNTGELFF
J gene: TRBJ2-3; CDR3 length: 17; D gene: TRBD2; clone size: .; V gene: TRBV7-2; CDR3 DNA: TGTGCCAGCAGCTTATTGTTAAGCGGGGGGGCTGAAGATACGCAGTATTTT; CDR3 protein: CASSLLLSGGAEDTQYF
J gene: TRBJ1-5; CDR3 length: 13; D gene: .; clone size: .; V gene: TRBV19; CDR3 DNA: TGTGCCAGTAGTCGGCAGGTCAATCAGCCCCAGCATTTT; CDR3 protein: CASSRQVNQPQHF
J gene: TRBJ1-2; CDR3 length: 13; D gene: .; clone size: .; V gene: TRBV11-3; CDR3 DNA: TGTGCCAGCAGCTTAGATCCTATCGGGGACTACACCTTC; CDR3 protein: CASSLDPIGDYTF
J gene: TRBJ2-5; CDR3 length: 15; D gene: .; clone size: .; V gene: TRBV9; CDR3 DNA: TGTGCCAGCAGCGTTCGACTAGGCGGGGAGGAGACCCAGTACTTC; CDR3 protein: CASSVRLGGEETQYF